The next 10 T cell receptor beta chains were all read from a single sample in a study of T cell responses to AZD1222 COVID-19 vaccine. This table comes from immunoSEQ multiplex PCR, and its TCRdb copy is limited to in-frame clones, with some not included. Found here are 150,000 to 160,000 clones, about nine tenths of them singletons; the top ten hold 1.8%. The sequencing here drew on peripheral blood, taken on day 0 of AZD1222 vaccination. The receptors stem from an adult in good health.

The V call is TRBV2, the J call TRBJ1-1; D might be TRBD1 (5 bases). Germline loops: CDR1 SNHLY, CDR2 FYNNEI. Trimming shortened V by 4 bases and J by 1 base, and 13 bases separated the two germline ends. The length of the CDR3 is 15 residues. CDR3 in DNA: TGTGCCAGCAGTGGATCGGGGCCGTGGAACACTGAAGCTTTCTTT. Amino acid sequence: CASSGSGPWNTEAFF.

The V call is TRBV5-3, the J call TRBJ1-2; tentatively, D is TRBD1 (5 bases). TRBV5-3 is labeled an ORF, and its function is uncertain. Trimming took off 4 bases at V and 4 bases at J, with 14 bases between the two ends. The CDR3 spans 14 residues. The chain's CDR3 is CARSPDRGGYGYTF. The CDR3 coding sequence is TGTGCCAGAAGCCCAGACCGGGGGGGCTATGGCTACACCTTC.

This clone has just one count. The chain carries TRBV19 and TRBJ2-2; 10 positions agree with TRBD1. CDR3 length equals 16 residues. CDR1 and CDR2 from the germline V gene are LNHDA and SQIVND (reference sequence). J gave up 3 bases and V 4 bases, and 5 bases lay outside the gene matches. Here the CDR3 DNA reads TGTGCCAGTAGTACGGACAGGGGGTGGGACACCGGGGAGCTGTTTTTT. The encoded protein is CASSTDRGWDTGELFF. Supplemented by reference TRBV19 and TRBJ2-2, the full variable domain reads DGGITQSPKYLFRKEGQNVTLSCEQNLNHDAMYWYRQDPGQGLRLIYYSQIVNDFQKGDIAEGYSVSREKKESFPLTVTSAQKNPTAFYLCASSTDRGWDTGELFFGEGSRLTVL.

The chain links TRBV29-1 to TRBJ2-1; D is uncertain. V was pared by 1 base and J by 8 bases, with 3 bases between. Per the germline V gene, CDR1 is SQVTM and CDR2 is ANQGSEA. The CDR3 is 10 residues long. The CDR3 reads CSVEGYEQFF. The CDR3, as DNA: TGCAGCGTTGAAGGGTATGAGCAGTTCTTC.

The chain couples TRBV29-1 to TRBJ2-1; D not certain. This CDR3 is 10 amino acids long. With 6 bases removed from V and 8 bases from J, the gap between germline ends came to 8 bases. The germline CDR1 and CDR2 sequences are SQVTM and ANQGSEA. The CDR3 sequence is CSVGNDEQFF. CDR3 nucleotide sequence: TGCAGCGTGGGAAATGATGAGCAGTTCTTC.

The J gene is TRBJ1-2, the V gene TRBV7-9; tentatively, D is TRBD1 (5 bases). Germline CDR1 SEHNR, CDR2 FQNEAQ (reference sequence). The CDR3 runs to 14 residues. The germline V and J ends were trimmed by 2 bases and 3 bases, with 10 bases remaining between them. The CDR3 nucleotides read TGTGCCAGCAGCTTAATGGACAATGACTATGGCTACACCTTC. Residues: CASSLMDNDYGYTF.

The V and J genes are TRBV7-9 and TRBJ1-1; 7 positions agree with TRBD1. Germline-derived CDR1 and CDR2 are SEHNR and FQNEAQ (reference sequence). The J segment lost 1 base and the V segment lost 5 bases, leaving 16 bases of the junction unmatched. The CDR3 is 18 residues long. The CDR3 loop is CASSHSPPWAGGNTEAFF. The DNA of the CDR3 is TGTGCCAGCAGCCACTCTCCCCCCTGGGCAGGGGGGAACACTGAAGCTTTCTTT.

V gene TRBV4-3 combines with J gene TRBJ2-1; 11 nucleotides match TRBD2. V shed 2 bases, J shed 7 bases, and the junction held 10 bases outside the gene matches. Germline V gene lookup returns CDR1 LGHNA and CDR2 YSLEER. The CDR3 loop spans 17 amino acids. The DNA for the CDR3 is TGCGCCAGCAGCCAATCCTTACTAGCGGGAGAAATGAATGAGCAGTTCTTC. Translating it yields CASSQSLLAGEMNEQFF.

V gene TRBV4-2 combines with J gene TRBJ2-1, with 8 bases matching TRBD2. Per germline, CDR1 LGHNA and CDR2 YNFKEQ. The CDR3 is 15 amino acids. J lost 2 bases, V lost 1 base, and 1 base had no gene match. The CDR3 sequence is CASSQVAGTYNEQFF. The CDR3 DNA sequence: TGTGCCAGCAGCCAAGTAGCGGGAACCTACAATGAGCAGTTCTTC.

J is TRBJ1-3 and V is TRBV25-1; no definite D call. Per germline, CDR1 MGHDK and CDR2 SYGVNS. Trimming took off 2 bases at V and 0 bases at J, with 5 bases between the two ends. The CDR3 consists of 14 residues. This chain's CDR3 is CASSEAGSGNTIYF. CDR3 nucleotide sequence: TGTGCCAGCAGTGAAGCAGGCTCTGGAAACACCATATATTTT.